One sample yielded the 20 T cell receptor beta chains listed below, sequenced in a study of T cells after yellow fever vaccination. TCRdb reanalysed the 5' RACE reads using MiXCR and keeps one entry per CDR3 protein. The sample consists of 120,000 or so distinct CDR3 sequences, around 15% of them appearing once. The starting material was CD8+ T cells sorted from PBMCs, obtained 5 days after the yellow fever booster vaccination. Receptors originate from a man between 18 and 35 years old who received the YFV17D yellow fever vaccine.

This clonotype was detected ten times or more. The rearrangement uses TRBV7-9 and TRBJ2-7, with unresolved D. Trimming took 4 bases from V and 4 from J, leaving 11 bases between them. Germline values: CDR1 SEHNR, CDR2 FQNEAQ (reference sequence). This CDR3 comprises 13 residues. Here the CDR3 reads CASSSPYPYEQYF. In DNA form, the CDR3 reads TGTGCCAGCAGCTCCCCTTACCCATACGAGCAGTACTTC.

This clonotype was counted only a few times. The V and J genes are TRBV11-2 and TRBJ2-5; D possibly corresponds to TRBD2 (6 bases). The germline V gene has CDR1 SGHAT and CDR2 FQNNGV. This CDR3 contains 15 residues. V lost 5 bases to trimming and J lost 4 bases, with 17 bases between them. As DNA, the CDR3 is TGTGCCAGCAGCGAAGAGGTTCGGAGGGGAGAGACCCAGTACTTC. This gives the protein CASSEEVRRGETQYF.

A few counts support this clonotype. The chain uses TRBV10-3 and TRBJ1-1; possibly TRBD1 for D (6 bases). The CDR3 has 15 amino acids. CDR1 and CDR2 (germline): ENHRY, SYGVKD. Trimming shortened V by 1 base and J by 0 bases, and 9 bases separated the two germline ends. DNA of the CDR3: TGTGCCATCAGTGAGTACAGGGTTATGAACACTGAAGCTTTCTTT. Residues: CAISEYRVMNTEAFF.

This clonotype was recorded a few times. The chain is built from TRBV4-1 and TRBJ2-5; TRBD1 matches at 8 bases. This CDR3 is 15 amino acids long. Germline-derived CDR1 and CDR2 are MGHRA and YSYEKL. Unmatched junction bases numbered 5, after V lost 4 bases and J lost 1 base. The DNA for the CDR3 is TGCGCCAGCAGCCTCACAGGGGGAACCCAAGAGACCCAGTACTTC. Residues: CASSLTGGTQETQYF.

This clonotype was recorded at least ten times. The chain has TRBV11-3 and TRBJ2-1; the D is unclear. The CDR3 is 13 residues long. Germline V gene data show CDR1 as SGHNT and CDR2 as YENEEA. The V and J ends lost 5 bases and 7 bases respectively, with 12 bases between them. The CDR3 protein is CASSPSGWNEQFF. The CDR3 DNA is TGTGCCAGCAGCCCCTCCGGGTGGAATGAGCAGTTCTTC.

The chain recombines TRBV14 with TRBJ2-2; D not certain. The CDR3 is made up of 15 amino acids. Deletions cut 1 base from V and 8 bases from J, with 14 bases between. In germline, CDR1 is SGHDN, CDR2 FVKESK. CDR3 bases: TGTGCCAGCAGCCAAGGTCTAGGGTTGTCGGGGGAGCTGTTTTTT. It yields the protein CASSQGLGLSGELFF.

This clonotype occurred a few times. This sequence joins TRBV20-1 and TRBJ2-2, with unresolved D. Germline V gives CDR1 DFQATT, CDR2 SNEGSKA (reference sequence). The CDR3 is 15 residues long. V dropped 3 bases and J dropped 0 bases, with 11 bases sitting between them. CDR3 DNA: TGCAGTGCTAGGAACATAGCCACGAACACCGGGGAGCTGTTTTTT. This codes for CSARNIATNTGELFF.

This clonotype has just a few counts. The chain links TRBV4-1 to TRBJ1-1, with D possibly being TRBD1 (5 bases). This CDR3 is built from 15 residues. Trimming removed 7 bases at V and 7 bases at J, with 22 bases between. Per the germline V gene, CDR1 is MGHRA and CDR2 is YSYEKL. As DNA, the CDR3 is TGCGCCAGCAAGGGGTTCGGGCAGGGAAAGAGTGAAGCTTTCTTT. The encoded protein is CASKGFGQGKSEAFF.

This clonotype appeared a few times. V gene TRBV5-1 combines with J gene TRBJ2-1, with 9 bases lining up with TRBD1. Germline V lookup: CDR1 SGHRS, CDR2 YFSETQ. V lost 2 bases and J lost 7; bases outside the gene matches: 7. The length of the CDR3 is 15 residues. CDR3 nucleotides: TGCGCCAGCAGCTTTAGCGTCGGACAGGGGAATGAGCAGTTCTTC. This sequence encodes CASSFSVGQGNEQFF. Based on the CDR3 plus reference TRBV5-1 and TRBJ2-1, the full variable domain is KAGVTQTPRYLIKTRGQQVTLSCSPISGHRSVSWYQQTPGQGLQFLFEYFSETQRNKGNFPGRFSGRQFSNSRSEMNVSTLELGDSALYLCASSFSVGQGNEQFFGPGTRLTVL.

This sequence joins TRBV27 and TRBJ1-1; unclear D gene. CDR1 and CDR2 (germline): MNHEY, SMNVEV (reference sequence). The CDR3 loop spans 13 amino acids. Deletions cut 3 bases from V and 5 bases from J, with 10 bases between. DNA for the CDR3: TGTGCCAGCAGTTTGAACTTATGGACTGAAGCTTTCTTT. Amino acid sequence: CASSLNLWTEAFF.

This chain connects TRBV25-1 to TRBJ1-2, with 8 nucleotides matching TRBD1. Germline V gives CDR1 MGHDK, CDR2 SYGVNS. This CDR3 comprises 14 residues. V lost 7 bases, J lost 4 bases, and 8 bases stayed unmatched. The CDR3 region is CASTPDRVGYGYTF. Written as DNA, the CDR3 is TGTGCCAGCACCCCGGACAGGGTGGGCTATGGCTACACCTTC.

This clonotype has a handful of counts. The chain is built from TRBV7-2 and TRBJ2-1; TRBD2 agrees at 9 bases. There are 13 residues in the CDR3. Germline loops: CDR1 SGHTA, CDR2 FQGNSA. J lost 9 bases, V lost 5 bases, and 5 bases had no gene match. CDR3 amino acids: CASSRGLASEQFF. CDR3 DNA sequence: TGTGCCAGCAGCCGGGGACTAGCTTCTGAGCAGTTCTTC.

The sample holds many counts of this clonotype. CDR3 bases: TGTGCCAGCAGTCGTGTGGGACCTAGCGGGCTCACAGATACGCAGTATTTT. Encoded protein: CASSRVGPSGLTDTQYF. The chain recombines TRBV27 with TRBJ2-3, with 8 bases fitting TRBD2. The CDR3 loop spans 17 amino acids. V lost 5 bases and J lost 2; bases outside the gene matches: 12. Per germline, CDR1 MNHEY and CDR2 SMNVEV (reference sequence).

In this sample, this clonotype turned up a few times. The rearrangement links TRBV20-1 to TRBJ1-5; no reliable D call. In germline, CDR1 is DFQATT, CDR2 SNEGSKA (reference sequence). The CDR3 is 15 residues long. Trimming removed 1 base from V and 0 bases from J, with 10 bases in between. The CDR3 region has the DNA TGCAGTGCTAGAGCCCCGGGAGTTAGCAATCAGCCCCAGCATTTT. Protein product: CSARAPGVSNQPQHF.

This clonotype was seen only a few times. The chain combines TRBV27 with TRBJ2-3, with no clear D. The CDR3 has 13 residues. From germline, CDR1 is MNHEY and CDR2 SMNVEV (reference sequence). V lost 4 bases and J lost 6, with 11 bases in between. DNA of the CDR3: TGTGCCAGCAGTTCAGGAAGAGGTGATACGCAGTATTTT. Its translation is CASSSGRGDTQYF.

The chain uses TRBV28 and TRBJ1-5; D unresolved. This CDR3 has 16 amino acids. V gave up 3 bases and J gave up 0 bases, with 12 bases separating them. Germline CDR1 MDHEN, CDR2 SYDVKM. Here the CDR3 reads CASSFAAEYSNQPQHF. Here the CDR3 DNA reads TGTGCCAGCAGTTTCGCGGCAGAATATAGCAATCAGCCCCAGCATTTT.

J is TRBJ2-7 and V is TRBV4-3, with 11 bases fitting TRBD1. The CDR3 length is 15 residues. Germline CDR1 LGHNA, CDR2 YSLEER. Trimming cost V 4 bases and J 1 base; bases outside gene matches: 3. CDR3 coding DNA: TGCGCCAGCAGCCGAGGGACAGGGGGGTCCTACGAGCAGTACTTC. This encodes CASSRGTGGSYEQYF.

The chain joins TRBV6-2 or TRBV6-3 to TRBJ1-4; 7 nucleotides line up with TRBD1. V was pared by 4 bases and J by 8 bases, with 13 bases of the junction left unmatched. The CDR3 loop spans 16 amino acids. The V gene's germline CDR1 is MNHEY and CDR2 SVGEGT. The CDR3 sequence is CASSWETGTVEEKLFF. The CDR3 nucleotides are TGTGCCAGCAGTTGGGAAACCGGGACAGTGGAGGAAAAACTGTTTTTT.

A few counts support this clonotype. This chain connects TRBV25-1 to TRBJ1-2; no reliable D call. CDR1 is MGHDK and CDR2 is SYGVNS in the germline V gene. Between the trimmed V and J ends, which lost 7 bases and 4 bases, there was a span of 13 bases. The CDR3 sequence is 13 residues long. Here the CDR3 DNA reads TGTGCCAGCACAAGAGGACCTTTCTATGGCTACACCTTC. Protein: CASTRGPFYGYTF.

Details on this clonotype: A read error is possible here, since a much larger clone lies one base away. The chain is built from TRBV7-6 and TRBJ1-1; D unclear. Between the trimmed V and J ends, which lost 3 bases and 0 bases, there was a span of 5 bases. The CDR3 totals 13 residues. Germline CDR1 reads SGHVS; CDR2 reads FNYEAQ. The CDR3: CASSLRLNTEAFF. The CDR3, as DNA: TGTGCCAGCAGCTTGAGACTGAACACTGAAGCTTTCTTT.